This TCR beta chain was obtained from a study of blood T cell repertoires in COVID-19. Study context: Some COVID-19 samples were acute and others convalescent; all came from the United States, Italy and Spain.

Method: immunoSEQ multiplex PCR; TCRdb's copy keeps in-frame clones and lacks some. The sample contains about 190,000 clones, almost 85% of which appear only once. V shed 1 base, J shed 6 bases, and the junction held 4 bases outside the gene matches. This CDR3 region has 15 residues. The germline V gene encodes CDR1 SGHAT and CDR2 FQDESV (reference sequence). The receptor was isolated from a woman aged 65 to 85 with active or convalescent COVID-19. V usage is TRBV11-1 and J usage is TRBJ2-1; 9 positions agree with TRBD2. Sequences were obtained from peripheral blood. Here the CDR3 DNA reads TGTGCCAGCAGCTTAGGGACTAGCGCGAGCAATGAGCAGTTCTTC. It is translated as CASSLGTSASNEQFF.